A selection of T cell receptor beta chains follows, all from one sample in a study of T-cell memory formation after mild COVID-19. MiXCR, applied by TCRdb to the 5' RACE reads, yields one record per CDR3 protein. The sample holds roughly 510,000 distinct CDR3 sequences, around 15% seen once. Sequenced material: PBMCs or a T cell subset sorted from them (not recorded which). These receptors came from an adult woman who had mild COVID-19 (a few samples of this study predate the infection). Cell type and time point are not known. The CDR3 runs from the conserved cysteine through the conserved F or W. The D gene is left open where the match is weak. Not every row has a clone size; where given, it reads once, few, many or a size class.

>16|TRBV5-1|TRBJ2-5|TRBD2|few
CASRRAYGRAGETQYF
TGCGCCAGCAGGAGGGCGTACGGGAGGGCCGGAGAGACCCAGTACTTC
>15|TRBV4-2|TRBJ2-7|TRBD2|.
CASSQGGREGYEQYF
TGTGCCAGCAGCCAAGGGGGACGGGAGGGATACGAGCAGTACTTC
>15|TRBV7-2|TRBJ2-7|TRBD1|few
CASRTGTGGSYEQYF
TGTGCCAGCAGAACCGGGACAGGGGGGTCCTACGAGCAGTACTTC
>17|TRBV30|TRBJ1-2|.|.
CAWSPPLRAKRGDGYTF
TGTGCCTGGAGTCCCCCCCTCCGGGCCAAGAGAGGGGATGGCTACACCTTC
>14|TRBV2|TRBJ2-3|.|.
CASSRRFRTDTQYF
TGTGCCAGCAGCCGCCGGTTTCGGACAGATACGCAGTATTTT
>14|TRBV7-9|TRBJ2-5|TRBD1|.
CASSLRTGRETQYF
TGTGCCAGCAGCCTACGGACAGGGAGAGAGACCCAGTACTTC
>15|TRBV30|TRBJ2-1|TRBD2|.
CAWSDLTSRVYEQFF
TGTGCCTGGAGTGATTTGACTAGCCGGGTCTACGAGCAGTTCTTC
>16|TRBV7-8|TRBJ1-1|TRBD1|.
CASSSAVRGRNTEAFF
TGTGCCAGCAGTTCTGCCGTCAGGGGGCGGAACACTGAAGCTTTCTTT
>14|TRBV5-1|TRBJ1-2|.|.
CASSLDGRSYGYTF
TGCGCCAGCAGCTTGGACGGACGGTCCTATGGCTACACCTTC
>15|TRBV5-6|TRBJ2-7|.|once
CASSWGSSTPYEQYF
TGTGCCAGCAGCTGGGGCAGTTCTACGCCATACGAGCAGTACTTC
>13|TRBV29-1|TRBJ2-1|.|few
CSVGLGIGNEQFF
TGCAGCGTTGGACTGGGCATCGGAAATGAGCAGTTCTTC
>12|TRBV10-3|TRBJ1-4|TRBD1|.
CAISQDRGGAKF
TGTGCCATCAGTCAGGACAGGGGAGGAGCAAAATTT
>13|TRBV2|TRBJ1-1|TRBD1|.
CASRQTGYTEAFF
TGTGCCAGCAGGCAGACAGGGTACACTGAAGCTTTCTTT
>13|TRBV10-3|TRBJ2-7|.|few
CAISRPLGNEQYF
TGTGCCATCAGCCGGCCCCTCGGGAACGAGCAGTACTTC
>19|TRBV7-3|TRBJ2-3|TRBD2|.
CASSLNGSGGLRFTDTQYF
TGTGCCAGCAGCTTAAATGGTAGCGGGGGCCTAAGATTCACAGATACGCAGTATTTT
>16|TRBV4-1|TRBJ2-1|.|few
CASSRQGGGSNNEQFF
TGCGCCAGCAGCCGACAGGGCGGGGGCAGCAACAATGAGCAGTTCTTC
>15|TRBV14|TRBJ2-1|TRBD1|few
CASSQRPGGLNEQFF
TGTGCCAGCAGCCAACGGCCAGGGGGCCTCAATGAGCAGTTCTTC
>16|TRBV12-3/TRBV12-4|TRBJ2-4|.|.
CASSPGQLLAKNIQYF
TGTGCCAGCAGTCCAGGGCAACTTCTAGCCAAAAACATTCAGTACTTC
>13|TRBV7-9|TRBJ1-3|.|.
CASSHGQGNTIYF
TGTGCCAGCAGCCACGGACAGGGAAACACCATATATTTT